The 13 T cell receptor beta chains presented below share a single source sample, sequenced in a study of T cell changes during pregnancy in multiple sclerosis (dated 2019 in TCRdb). Preparation of the library involved the immunoSEQ multiplex PCR assay. TCRdb took this table from immuneACCESS and kept in-frame rearrangements with V and J called. Such tables lack part of the clones; where checked against another copy, unresolved V genes explain under half of the gap, and the rest is unexplained. This sample holds over 35,000 clones; roughly nine tenths were observed only once. The ten largest clonotypes hold 7.8% of the sample. The sample in question was CD8+ T cells from peripheral blood mononuclear cells, obtained before pregnancy. All receptors derive from a female donor with multiple sclerosis, enrolled in a pregnancy study.

V and J are TRBV2 and TRBJ2-2; no definite D call. V was shortened by 4 bases and J by 4 bases, with 10 bases between the two germline ends. The germline V gene has CDR1 SNHLY and CDR2 FYNNEI. The CDR3 runs to 14 residues. The DNA for the CDR3 is TGTGCCAGCAGTGCGGGTTCCCTCACCGGGGAGCTGTTTTTT. Translating it yields CASSAGSLTGELFF. Full variable domain (outside the CDR3, taken from reference TRBV2 and TRBJ2-2): EPEVTQTPSHQVTQMGQEVILRCVPISNHLYFYWYRQILGQKVEFLVSFYNNEISEKSEIFDDQFSVERPDGSNFTLKIRSTKLEDSAMYFCASSAGSLTGELFFGEGSRLTVL.

The rearrangement uses TRBV28 and TRBJ2-4; 9 bases fit TRBD1. The CDR3 spans 13 residues. V lost 6 bases, J lost 7 bases, and 4 bases stayed unmatched. Germline-derived CDR1 and CDR2 are MDHEN and SYDVKM. The CDR3 nucleotides are TGTGCCAGCAGACAGACAGGGGGGAACATTCAGTACTTC. Translating it yields CASRQTGGNIQYF.

This clone was detected once. This rearrangement joins TRBV7-9 to TRBJ2-7; D possibly corresponds to TRBD2 (7 bases). The germline V gene encodes CDR1 SEHNR and CDR2 FQNEAQ (reference sequence). The germline V and J ends were trimmed by 1 base and 5 bases, with 12 bases remaining between them. This CDR3 spans 14 amino acids. CDR3 DNA sequence: TGTGCCAGCAGCTTAGACGGGGGGCCCAACGAGCAGTACTTC. It translates to CASSLDGGPNEQYF.

J is TRBJ2-3 and V is TRBV29-1, with 8 bases matching TRBD2. After removal of 6 bases from V and 2 bases from J, the junction contained 10 bases not matched to a gene. Per germline, CDR1 SQVTM and CDR2 ANQGSEA. The CDR3 covers 15 residues. This CDR3 is CSVFWASGYTDTQYF. As DNA, the CDR3 is TGCAGCGTCTTTTGGGCTAGCGGGTACACAGATACGCAGTATTTT.

This chain uses TRBV29-1 with TRBJ2-5; D perhaps matches TRBD1 (5 bases). Germline-derived CDR1 and CDR2 are SQVTM and ANQGSEA. Trimming stripped 3 bases from V and 2 bases from J, with 10 bases between. The CDR3 sequence is 13 residues long. The DNA for the CDR3 is TGCAGCGTTGAGGCAGGGCGGCAAGAGACCCAGTACTTC. As protein: CSVEAGRQETQYF.

The rearrangement uses TRBV9 and TRBJ1-4; D might be TRBD1 (6 bases). Germline values: CDR1 SGDLS, CDR2 YYNGEE. The CDR3 has 15 amino acids. V dropped 0 bases and J dropped 0 bases, with 6 bases sitting between them. The CDR3 nucleotides are TGTGCCAGCAGCGTAGAGGGGGCAACTAATGAAAAACTGTTTTTT. This codes for CASSVEGATNEKLFF.

This chain joins TRBV19 and TRBJ2-7; 10 bases fit TRBD2. Trimming removed 2 bases from V and 3 bases from J; junction bases left unmatched: 1. There are 14 residues in the CDR3. Germline lookup yields CDR1 LNHDA and CDR2 SQIVND (reference sequence). CDR3 sequence reads: CASSITSGNYEQYF. Here the CDR3 DNA reads TGTGCCAGTAGTATAACTAGCGGGAACTACGAGCAGTACTTC.

This clone was found once. This rearrangement joins TRBV6-1 to TRBJ1-3, with D possibly TRBD1 on 5 matching bases. Germline assignment: CDR1 MNHNS and CDR2 SASEGT. CDR3 length equals 14 residues. Trimming stripped 0 bases from V and 3 bases from J, with 6 bases between. CDR3 loop: CASSEATGGNTIYF. CDR3 nucleotides: TGTGCCAGCAGTGAAGCAACAGGTGGAAACACCATATATTTT.

The count of this clone is one. This chain connects TRBV7-6 to TRBJ2-1, with D possibly being TRBD2 (6 bases). CDR3 length: 16 residues. Trimming removed 6 bases from V and 0 bases from J, with 15 bases in between. CDR1 and CDR2 from the germline V gene are SGHVS and FNYEAQ. CDR3 sequence: CASSSPGLSSYNEQFF. The CDR3 region has the DNA TGTGCCAGCAGTTCCCCGGGACTGAGCTCCTACAATGAGCAGTTCTTC.

The rearrangement joins TRBV28 to TRBJ2-4; 10 nucleotides match TRBD1. In germline, CDR1 is MDHEN, CDR2 SYDVKM. J lost 7 bases, V lost 6 bases, and 9 bases had no gene match. This CDR3 is built from 15 residues. This CDR3 reads CASSPGTGDINIQYF. The CDR3, as DNA: TGTGCCAGCAGCCCCGGGACAGGGGATATTAACATTCAGTACTTC. Based on the CDR3 plus reference TRBV28 and TRBJ2-4, the full variable domain is DVKVTQSSRYLVKRTGEKVFLECVQDMDHENMFWYRQDPGLGLRLIYFSYDVKMKEKGDIPEGYSVSREKKERFSLILESASTNQTSMYLCASSPGTGDINIQYFGAGTRLSVL.

This sequence joins TRBV10-3 and TRBJ1-1; possibly TRBD1 for D (5 bases). Germline assignment: CDR1 ENHRY and CDR2 SYGVKD. V was shortened by 2 bases and J by 6 bases, with 7 bases between the two germline ends. The CDR3 covers 12 residues. As DNA, the CDR3 is TGTGCCATCAGTGAGCGGGGGGCTGAAGCTTTCTTT. It is translated as CAISERGAEAFF.

The chain couples TRBV27 to TRBJ2-7, with TRBD2 matching 10 bases. The CDR3 sequence is 15 residues long. V shed 5 bases and J 1 base; nucleotides not matched to a gene: 5. The germline CDR1 and CDR2 sequences are MNHEY and SMNVEV (reference sequence). CDR3 bases: TGTGCCAGCAGTACACCGACTAGCGGGTCCTACGAGCAGTACTTC. Amino acids: CASSTPTSGSYEQYF.

J is TRBJ1-1 and V is TRBV13; possibly TRBD1 for D (6 bases). Trimming removed 6 bases at V and 0 bases at J, with 14 bases between. This CDR3 has 15 amino acids. CDR1 is PRHDT, CDR2 FYEKMQ, per germline (reference sequence). CDR3 in amino acids: CASRFAGVLNTEAFF. CDR3 in DNA: TGTGCCAGCAGATTTGCAGGGGTACTGAACACTGAAGCTTTCTTT.